One and the same sample provided the 26 T cell receptor beta chains below, sequenced in a study of control samples from healthy donors and cancer patients. The repertoire was sequenced with immunoSEQ multiplex PCR; TCRdb's copy has only in-frame clones and lacks some. The data hold about 170,000 clones, with around 93% observed a single time. The sequenced sample consisted of blood. Source of these receptors: a woman aged 55-70 years in good health.

The rearrangement joins TRBV5-1 to TRBJ2-7; TRBD2 agrees at 13 bases. V was clipped by 0 bases and J by 0 bases; unmatched bases: 3. The CDR3 runs to 17 residues. The germline gives CDR1 SGHRS, CDR2 YFSETQ. The CDR3 region is CASSLETSGGFSYEQYF. The CDR3 region has the DNA TGCGCCAGCAGCTTGGAGACTAGCGGGGGGTTCTCCTACGAGCAGTACTTC.

The genes are TRBV12-3 or TRBV12-4 and TRBJ1-1; no clear D. The CDR3 loop spans 11 amino acids. The germline V and J ends were trimmed by 2 bases and 7 bases, with 5 bases remaining between them. In DNA form, the CDR3 reads TGTGCCAGCAGTTTATTTGGTGAAGCTTTCTTT. This codes for CASSLFGEAFF.

The V and J genes are TRBV4-3 and TRBJ2-7, with 9 nucleotides matching TRBD1. CDR3 length: 15 residues. The germline V gene encodes CDR1 LGHNA and CDR2 YSLEER. Trimming removed 2 bases from V and 5 bases from J; junction bases left unmatched: 7. The CDR3 region has the DNA TGCGCCAGCAGCCAAAGGGGACAGGGTATCGACGAGCAGTACTTC. This sequence encodes CASSQRGQGIDEQYF.

The chain employs TRBV19 and TRBJ1-1, with D unclear. This CDR3 spans 12 amino acids. From germline, CDR1 is LNHDA and CDR2 SQIVND (reference sequence). Trimming stripped 6 bases from V and 6 bases from J, with 11 bases between. In nucleotides, the CDR3 is TGTGCCAGTAGCCGAAGGCAGCCTGAAGCTTTCTTT. This sequence encodes CASSRRQPEAFF. Full variable domain (rest looked up from reference TRBV19 and TRBJ1-1): DGGITQSPKYLFRKEGQNVTLSCEQNLNHDAMYWYRQDPGQGLRLIYYSQIVNDFQKGDIAEGYSVSREKKESFPLTVTSAQKNPTAFYLCASSRRQPEAFFGQGTRLTVV.

The chain combines TRBV5-4 with TRBJ2-5; TRBD2 matches 8 bases. The germline gives CDR1 SGHNT, CDR2 YYREEE (reference sequence). V shed 0 bases, J shed 4 bases, and the junction held 8 bases outside the gene matches. This CDR3 is 16 amino acids long. The CDR3 reads CASSLDTGGAVETQYF. DNA of the CDR3: TGTGCCAGCAGCTTGGATACCGGGGGGGCTGTAGAGACCCAGTACTTC.

V and J are TRBV5-4 and TRBJ2-2; D unresolved. Trimming cost V 5 bases and J 5 bases, with 7 bases left between them. The length of the CDR3 is 12 residues. Germline CDR1 reads SGHNT; CDR2 reads YYREEE (reference sequence). Here the CDR3 DNA reads TGTGCCAGCAGTCCACAAACCGGGGAGCTGTTTTTT. It codes for CASSPQTGELFF.

The J gene is TRBJ2-1, the V gene TRBV19; 11 bases fit TRBD1. The CDR3 has 15 residues. CDR1 LNHDA and CDR2 SQIVND come from the germline V gene (reference sequence). V gave up 5 bases and J gave up 7 bases; unmatched junction bases: 7. The CDR3 sequence is CASSDPGQGVNEQFF. The CDR3, as DNA: TGTGCCAGTAGTGACCCGGGACAGGGGGTGAATGAGCAGTTCTTC. The full variable domain, its missing parts supplied by reference TRBV19 and TRBJ2-1, is DGGITQSPKYLFRKEGQNVTLSCEQNLNHDAMYWYRQDPGQGLRLIYYSQIVNDFQKGDIAEGYSVSREKKESFPLTVTSAQKNPTAFYLCASSDPGQGVNEQFFGPGTRLTVL.

The chain has TRBV18 and TRBJ2-2; 7 positions match TRBD2. The V segment lost 4 bases and the J segment 1 base; nucleotides outside the gene matches: 9. The CDR3 runs to 17 residues. Germline V lookup: CDR1 KGHSH, CDR2 LQKENI. Here the CDR3 reads CASSLRAPSGNTGELFF. In DNA, the CDR3 is TGTGCCAGCTCACTGAGGGCGCCTAGCGGGAACACCGGGGAGCTGTTTTTT. The complete variable domain, with remaining parts taken from reference TRBV18 and TRBJ2-2, reads NAGVMQNPRHLVRRRGQEARLRCSPMKGHSHVYWYRQLPEEGLKFMVYLQKENIIDESGMPKERFSAEFPKEGPSILRIQQVVRGDSAAYFCASSLRAPSGNTGELFFGEGSRLTVL.

The chain links TRBV6-2 or TRBV6-3 to TRBJ1-1, with TRBD1 as a possible D gene (6 bases). The CDR3 has 14 amino acids. Germline V gene data show CDR1 as MNHEY and CDR2 as SVGEGT. V was clipped by 5 bases and J by 1 base, with 11 bases between them. The CDR3 here is CASSSGQWNTEAFF. The CDR3 coding sequence is TGTGCCAGCAGTAGTGGACAGTGGAACACTGAAGCTTTCTTT.

The CDR3, as DNA: TGTGCCACCAAAAGACCGGGAACAGGAAGTGGTGAGCAGTTCTTC. This sequence encodes CATKRPGTGSGEQFF. The gene calls are TRBV6-6 and TRBJ2-1; D may correspond to TRBD1 or TRBD2 (5 bases each). Trimming left V 10 bases short and J 9 bases short, with 25 bases between. The CDR3 is 15 residues long. Per germline, CDR1 MNHNY and CDR2 SVGAGI (reference sequence).

The CDR3 sequence is CASSIRDSSFF. CDR3 nucleotides: TGTGCCAGCAGTATCCGGGACAGTTCATTCTTC. The V and J genes are TRBV3-1 (or the pseudogene TRBV3-2) and TRBJ2-1; 7 nucleotides agree with TRBD1. This CDR3 spans 11 amino acids. V dropped 6 bases and J dropped 16; count of bases not matched to a gene: 9. The germline CDR1 and CDR2 sequences are LGHDT and YNNKEL (reference sequence).

The chain is built from TRBV3-1 (or the pseudogene TRBV3-2) and TRBJ2-7; no definite D call. The germline gives CDR1 LGHDT, CDR2 YNNKEL (reference sequence). The CDR3 covers 14 residues. V was shortened by 0 bases and J by 3 bases, with 9 bases between the two germline ends. In DNA, the CDR3 is TGTGCCAGCAGCCAAGACGATACACACTACGAGCAGTACTTC. Its protein is CASSQDDTHYEQYF.

V gene TRBV6-1 combines with J gene TRBJ2-7, with 8 bases identical to TRBD1. V dropped 3 bases and J dropped 2; count of bases not matched to a gene: 6. Germline V CDR1 and CDR2: MNHNS, SASEGT. CDR3 length equals 15 residues. DNA of the CDR3: TGTGCCAGCAGTGAGGTCGGGACAGGTCCCTACGAGCAGTACTTC. As protein: CASSEVGTGPYEQYF.

The chain carries TRBV12-3 or TRBV12-4 and TRBJ1-2, with a weak D call TRBD1 (6 bases). Trimming pared 4 bases from V and 8 bases from J, leaving 14 bases between. This CDR3 has 13 residues. CDR3 sequence reads: CASSSQGAWGYTF. CDR3 bases: TGTGCCAGCAGTTCACAGGGCGCCTGGGGCTACACCTTC.

The chain combines TRBV5-1 with TRBJ2-7; 8 positions match TRBD1. Germline V gene lookup returns CDR1 SGHRS and CDR2 YFSETQ. The V gene end was trimmed by 3 bases and the J gene end by 1 base; junction bases not matched to a gene: 6. This CDR3 is built from 15 residues. CDR3 protein: CASSSRDRYSYEQYF. In DNA form, the CDR3 reads TGCGCCAGCAGCTCACGGGACAGGTATTCCTACGAGCAGTACTTC.

Here the CDR3 reads CASSGKGGWDNEQFF. The CDR3, as DNA: TGTGCCAGCAGTGGGAAAGGGGGATGGGACAATGAGCAGTTCTTC. This sequence joins TRBV25-1 and TRBJ2-1; tentative D call: TRBD1 (6 bases). Germline V gene lookup returns CDR1 MGHDK and CDR2 SYGVNS. The germline V and J ends were trimmed by 4 bases and 5 bases, with 15 bases remaining between them. The CDR3 totals 15 residues.

V and J are TRBV5-1 and TRBJ1-6; perhaps TRBD1 as D (5 bases). V was clipped by 4 bases and J by 10 bases, with 18 bases between them. In germline, CDR1 is SGHRS, CDR2 YFSETQ. This CDR3 comprises 15 residues. CDR3 coding DNA: TGCGCCAGCAGCGGGGAGGGGTATAAGGAATCACCCCTCCACTTT. Translated, it gives CASSGEGYKESPLHF.

The chain couples TRBV7-9 to TRBJ2-3; D is uncertain. This CDR3 is 15 amino acids long. V shed 1 base and J shed 2 bases, with 10 bases lying between them. Germline CDR1 SEHNR, CDR2 FQNEAQ (reference sequence). CDR3 amino acids: CASSLGNILTDTQYF. CDR3 DNA: TGTGCCAGCAGCTTAGGTAACATACTCACAGATACGCAGTATTTT.

The chain links TRBV6-5 to TRBJ1-2, with 9 bases that match TRBD1. Germline assignment: CDR1 MNHEY and CDR2 SVGAGI. The trim removed 5 bases at V and 5 bases at J, leaving 6 bases unmatched. The CDR3 contains 14 residues. This CDR3 reads CASSTGTGSYGYTF. Here the CDR3 DNA reads TGTGCCAGCAGTACTGGGACAGGGAGTTATGGCTACACCTTC.

This clone was observed a single time. The rearrangement joins TRBV6-2 or TRBV6-3 to TRBJ1-5, with 7 bases fitting TRBD1. This CDR3 region has 17 residues. CDR1 is MNHEY, CDR2 SVGEGT, per germline. The junction had 9 bases not matched to a gene; V was cut back by 4 bases and J by 0 bases. CDR3 sequence: CASSLPPDRISNQPQHF. Here the CDR3 DNA reads TGTGCCAGCAGTTTACCCCCGGACAGGATTAGCAATCAGCCCCAGCATTTT.

V usage is TRBV7-2 and J usage is TRBJ1-4; maybe TRBD1 (5 bases). This CDR3 spans 13 amino acids. The germline V gene encodes CDR1 SGHTA and CDR2 FQGNSA. V dropped 5 bases and J dropped 5 bases, with 9 bases sitting between them. CDR3 in DNA: TGTGCCAGCAGCCTGACAGAAAATGAAAAACTGTTTTTT. Translation gives CASSLTENEKLFF.

V gene TRBV3-1 (or the pseudogene TRBV3-2) combines with J gene TRBJ2-7, with D perhaps matching TRBD1 (6 bases). The CDR3 spans 14 residues. Trimming removed 3 bases at V and 3 bases at J, with 12 bases between. From germline, CDR1 is LGHDT and CDR2 YNNKEL (reference sequence). The DNA for the CDR3 is TGTGCCAGCAGCCAGAGGACAGTTGACTACGAGCAGTACTTC. Amino acid sequence: CASSQRTVDYEQYF.

The chain links TRBV7-9 to TRBJ2-7, with D perhaps assigned TRBD1 or TRBD2 (5 bases each). The CDR3 is made up of 14 amino acids. Trimming took 7 bases from V and 2 from J, leaving 15 bases between them. The germline V gene encodes CDR1 SEHNR and CDR2 FQNEAQ (reference sequence). In DNA, the CDR3 is TGTGCCAGCACGCGCCGGGGACGGCCCTACGAGCAGTACTTC. It is translated as CASTRRGRPYEQYF.

The V and J genes are TRBV18 and TRBJ1-1, with D unresolved. Trimming took 3 bases from V and 0 from J, leaving 11 bases between them. The germline CDR1 and CDR2 sequences are KGHSH and LQKENI. This CDR3 has 15 residues. The CDR3: CASSPAGPMNTEAFF. CDR3 coding DNA: TGTGCCAGCTCACCGGCCGGACCGATGAACACTGAAGCTTTCTTT.

The chain is built from TRBV21-1 and TRBJ2-5; TRBD1 was called by the table and not checked on the DNA. TRBV21-1 is deemed a pseudogene. The CDR3 length is 16 residues. In nucleotides, the CDR3 is TGTGCCAGCAGCAAAGCGGACAGGACCGACCAAGAGACCCAGTACTTC. Translated, it gives CASSKADRTDQETQYF.

DNA for the CDR3: TGTGCCAGCAGCTTAGTCCACCTGGTGGGCACTGAAGCTTTCTTT. It yields the protein CASSLVHLVGTEAFF. The chain joins TRBV7-9 to TRBJ1-1; D is ambiguous. Germline V gene sequence: CDR1 SEHNR, CDR2 FQNEAQ (reference sequence). CDR3 size: 15 residues. The V and J ends lost 1 base and 4 bases respectively, with 13 bases between them.